This T cell receptor (beta chain) derives from a study of immune evolution from preneoplasia to lung adenocarcinoma. The V gene's germline CDR1 is SGHRS and CDR2 YFSETQ. The CDR3 contains 16 residues. V shed 0 bases and J 4 bases; nucleotides not matched to a gene: 7. The data were produced by immunoSEQ multiplex PCR, yet TCRdb's version contains in-frame clones alone and is incomplete. In the table there are some 2,500 clones, around 80% of which are singletons. Material: FFPE invasive lung adenocarcinoma tissue. The TCR was taken from a person aged 60-79 years with invasive lung adenocarcinoma. V gene TRBV5-1 combines with J gene TRBJ2-5; the match to TRBD1 covers 9 bases. The CDR3 loop is CASSLGPTGGRETQYF. CDR3 coding DNA: TGCGCCAGCAGCTTGGGGCCCACAGGGGGCAGAGAGACCCAGTACTTC.